This TCR beta chain was sequenced for a study of beta chain features in type 1 diabetes. The overall study: Summed over all samples, the examined sorted cells came to about 110 million.

TCRB transcripts that were expressed got sequenced, as all of the isolated RNA had been reverse transcribed. Mean read depth for naive, central memory and regulatory T cell samples was 3.5 million or so reads. Here immunoSEQ multiplex PCR was the method, and the copy in TCRdb shows in-frame clones only, minus some. The table lists 300,000 or so clones, over 11% of them singletons. A note on this clone: Antigen: not known.

Study results and caveats: In these data, an HLA type influence on TCRB rearrangement remained unresolved. Within each of all four CD4+ subsets, Type 1 diabetes patients had TCRB CDR3s that were moderately but significantly shorter.

Stem cell-like memory, regulatory, central memory and naive CD4+ cells were sorted via CD45RO/CCR7/CD25/CD127/CD95/CD27. Sequenced sample: naive CD4+ T cells from blood. This TCR was sampled from a man younger than 45 with type 1 diabetes.

The CDR3 DNA is TGTGCCACCAGCAGAGATCAAGGGTACAGGGCGAACGAGCAGTACTTC. This codes for CATSRDQGYRANEQYF. V usage is TRBV15 and J usage is TRBJ2-7; a weak D match, TRBD1 (6 bases). V lost 0 bases and J 5 bases, leaving 17 bases between the germline ends. Germline lookup yields CDR1 LNHNV and CDR2 YYDKDF (reference sequence). The CDR3 is 16 amino acids.